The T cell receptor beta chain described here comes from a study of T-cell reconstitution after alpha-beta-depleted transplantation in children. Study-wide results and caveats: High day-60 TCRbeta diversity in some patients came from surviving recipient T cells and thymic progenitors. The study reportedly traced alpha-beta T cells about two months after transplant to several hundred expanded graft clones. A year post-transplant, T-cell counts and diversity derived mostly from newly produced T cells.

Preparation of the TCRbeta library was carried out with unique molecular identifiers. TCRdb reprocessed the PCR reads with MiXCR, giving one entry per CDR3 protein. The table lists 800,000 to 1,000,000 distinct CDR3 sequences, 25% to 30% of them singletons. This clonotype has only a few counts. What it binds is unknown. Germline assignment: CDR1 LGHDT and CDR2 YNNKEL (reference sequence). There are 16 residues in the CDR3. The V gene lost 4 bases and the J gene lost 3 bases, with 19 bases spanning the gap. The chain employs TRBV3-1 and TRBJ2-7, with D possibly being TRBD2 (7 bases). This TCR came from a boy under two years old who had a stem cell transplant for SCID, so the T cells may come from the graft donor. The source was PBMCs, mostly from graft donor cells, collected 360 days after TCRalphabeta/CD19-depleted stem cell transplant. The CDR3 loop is CASSPLRGGRRYEQYF. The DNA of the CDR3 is TGTGCCAGCAGCCCTCTTAGGGGGGGGCGACGCTACGAGCAGTACTTC.